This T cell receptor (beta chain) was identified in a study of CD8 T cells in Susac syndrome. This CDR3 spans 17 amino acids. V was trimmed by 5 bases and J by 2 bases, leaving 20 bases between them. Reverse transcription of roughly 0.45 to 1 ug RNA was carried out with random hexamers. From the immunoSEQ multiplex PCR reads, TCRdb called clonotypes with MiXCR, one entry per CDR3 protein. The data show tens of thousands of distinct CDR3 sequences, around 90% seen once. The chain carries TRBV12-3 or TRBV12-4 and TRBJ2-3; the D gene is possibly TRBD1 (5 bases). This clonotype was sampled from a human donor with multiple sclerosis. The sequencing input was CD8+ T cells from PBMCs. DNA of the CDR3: TGTGCCAGCAGTACAAGAGACAGCCCTCTTGCCACAGATACGCAGTATTTT. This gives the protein CASSTRDSPLATDTQYF.